The 20 T cell receptor beta chains below all came from one sample that was sequenced in a study of siplizumab effects on memory and regulatory T cells. TCRdb keeps only in-frame clones here, not all; method: immunoSEQ multiplex PCR. There are around 100,000 clones in the sample; roughly 92% occur only once, and 0.6% to 0.7% lies in the top ten. The sequenced sample was Tregs sorted from blood. These receptors were taken from a human donor in good health.

The chain is built from TRBV9 and TRBJ2-3; 9 positions agree with TRBD2. V lost 4 bases and J lost 0; bases outside the gene matches: 12. The CDR3 is made up of 18 amino acids. Germline V gives CDR1 SGDLS, CDR2 YYNGEE. DNA of the CDR3: TGTGCCAGCAGCCCTAGAGCGGGGGGCGCAACTAGCACAGATACGCAGTATTTT. Protein sequence: CASSPRAGGATSTDTQYF.

The rearrangement uses TRBV25-1 and TRBJ2-7, with 8 positions matching TRBD1. With V trimmed by 6 bases and J by 1 base, 2 bases remained unmatched. The CDR3 totals 13 residues. CDR1 MGHDK and CDR2 SYGVNS come from the germline V gene. The CDR3 sequence is CASRDRVSYEQYF. CDR3 nucleotides: TGTGCCAGCAGGGACAGGGTATCCTACGAGCAGTACTTC.

This rearrangement joins TRBV11-2 to TRBJ2-1; 8 bases agree with TRBD1. The CDR3 runs to 14 residues. Unmatched junction bases numbered 4, after V lost 4 bases and J lost 5 bases. CDR1 is SGHAT, CDR2 FQNNGV, per germline. The CDR3 spells CASSSYRGNNEQFF. The CDR3 DNA reads TGTGCCAGCAGCTCCTACAGGGGGAACAATGAGCAGTTCTTC.

The V call is TRBV14, the J call TRBJ1-1; D gene ambiguous. Trimming left V 1 base short and J 0 bases short, with 15 bases between. CDR3 length: 17 residues. Germline CDR1 SGHDN, CDR2 FVKESK. Written as DNA, the CDR3 is TGTGCCAGCAGCCAAGTTCGAACTCTGACATTGAACACTGAAGCTTTCTTT. The encoded protein is CASSQVRTLTLNTEAFF. The full variable domain, in which reference TRBV14 and TRBJ1-1 provide the parts outside the CDR3, is EAGVTQFPSHSVIEKGQTVTLRCDPISGHDNLYWYRRVMGKEIKFLLHFVKESKQDESGMPNNRFLAERTGGTYSTLKVQPAELEDSGVYFCASSQVRTLTLNTEAFFGQGTRLTVV.

As concerns this clone: At one boundary the junction diverges from the germline segment, which might be a read error. The chain has TRBV25-1 and TRBJ2-7; D tentatively fits TRBD1 or TRBD2 (7 bases each). The CDR3 is 16 residues long. CDR1 MGHDK and CDR2 SYGVNS come from the germline V gene. CDR3 residues: CASSTLGGGASDEQYF. The DNA for the CDR3 is TGTGCCAGCAGTACCCTGGGAGGGGGCGCCTCCGACGAGCAGTACTTC.

The chain has TRBV7-3 and TRBJ2-3; 9 positions match TRBD2. Germline assignment: CDR1 SGHTA and CDR2 FQGTGA. J lost 3 bases, V lost 5 bases, and 12 bases had no gene match. The CDR3 runs to 17 residues. Written as DNA, the CDR3 is TGTGCCAGCAGCCCGATCCCACAGCGGGGGGTAACAGATACGCAGTATTTT. Protein sequence: CASSPIPQRGVTDTQYF. Full variable domain (outside the CDR3, taken from reference TRBV7-3 and TRBJ2-3): GAGVSQTPSNKVTEKGKYVELRCDPISGHTALYWYRQSLGQGPEFLIYFQGTGAADDSGLPNDRFFAVRPEGSVSTLKIQRTERGDSAVYLCASSPIPQRGVTDTQYFGPGTRLTVL.

V and J are TRBV5-8 and TRBJ1-4, with TRBD1 as a possible D gene (5 bases). Germline assignment: CDR1 SGHTS and CDR2 YDEGEE. Trimming shortened V by 6 bases and J by 8 bases, and 17 bases separated the two germline ends. This CDR3 is 14 amino acids long. CDR3 sequence reads: CASKRAGTDEKLFF. The CDR3, as DNA: TGTGCCAGCAAACGGGCCGGGACCGACGAAAAACTGTTTTTT.

This chain uses TRBV19 with TRBJ2-5, with D possibly matching TRBD1 (6 bases). The germline gives CDR1 LNHDA, CDR2 SQIVND (reference sequence). This CDR3 region has 14 residues. The V gene lost 4 bases and the J gene lost 1 base, with 10 bases spanning the gap. CDR3 DNA sequence: TGTGCCAGTAGTAGAAACAGGGCCCAAGAGACCCAGTACTTC. This codes for CASSRNRAQETQYF.

J is TRBJ1-1 and V is TRBV28; 11 bases align to TRBD1. J was trimmed by 3 bases and V by 5 bases; bases with no gene match: 5. The CDR3 runs 15 residues. The germline gives CDR1 MDHEN, CDR2 SYDVKM. This CDR3 reads CASSPRTGGYTEAFF. The CDR3 DNA is TGTGCCAGCAGTCCGCGGACAGGGGGCTACACTGAAGCTTTCTTT.

V and J are TRBV7-8 and TRBJ2-7; 7 bases match TRBD2. The CDR3 length is 16 residues. Per germline, CDR1 SGHVS and CDR2 FQNEAQ. V lost 3 bases and J lost 0; bases outside the gene matches: 8. CDR3 amino acids: CASSLAPSGGSYEQYF. For the CDR3, the DNA is TGTGCCAGCAGCTTGGCCCCTTCGGGGGGCTCCTACGAGCAGTACTTC.

As concerns this clone: Other DNA sequences in the same sample also yield this CDR3. The chain has TRBV9 and TRBJ2-7; 8 bases match TRBD1. The CDR3 totals 14 residues. Per germline, CDR1 SGDLS and CDR2 YYNGEE. V was clipped by 2 bases and J by 2 bases; unmatched bases: 3. CDR3 residues: CASSVGTGPYEQYF. DNA of the CDR3: TGTGCCAGCAGCGTGGGGACAGGTCCCTACGAGCAGTACTTC.

In this sample, this clone turned up once. The chain employs TRBV6-1 and TRBJ1-1; no reliable D call. The CDR3 consists of 13 residues. V was shortened by 6 bases and J by 2 bases, with 10 bases between the two germline ends. CDR1 is MNHNS, CDR2 SASEGT, per germline. CDR3 in DNA: TGTGCCAGCAGCCCCGTTCAAAACACTGAAGCTTTCTTT. This codes for CASSPVQNTEAFF.

V is TRBV27 and J is TRBJ1-2; a weak D match, TRBD1 (5 bases). Trimming took 8 bases from V and 4 from J, leaving 11 bases between them. The germline gives CDR1 MNHEY, CDR2 SMNVEV (reference sequence). The CDR3 runs to 12 residues. CDR3 sequence reads: CASRERGYGYTF. The CDR3 DNA is TGTGCCAGCCGCGAAAGGGGCTATGGCTACACCTTC.

A note on this clone: This specimen includes other DNA sequences encoding the same CDR3. This chain uses TRBV9 with TRBJ2-3, with D unclear. Per germline, CDR1 SGDLS and CDR2 YYNGEE. V lost 0 bases and J lost 6, with 5 bases in between. The CDR3 spans 12 residues. DNA of the CDR3: TGTGCCAGCAGCGTAGCTGGGGATACGCAGTATTTT. Translated, it gives CASSVAGDTQYF. The whole variable domain, remainder taken from reference TRBV9 and TRBJ2-3, is DSGVTQTPKHLITATGQRVTLRCSPRSGDLSVYWYQQSLDQGLQFLIQYYNGEERAKGNILERFSAQQFPDLHSELNLSSLELGDSALYFCASSVAGDTQYFGPGTRLTVL.

The chain has TRBV5-1 and TRBJ2-2; unclear D gene. The V gene's germline CDR1 is SGHRS and CDR2 YFSETQ. V was shortened by 1 base and J by 4 bases, with 14 bases between the two germline ends. CDR3 length: 16 residues. The chain's CDR3 is CASSLPSRGITGELFF. In DNA form, the CDR3 reads TGCGCCAGCAGCTTGCCCTCCCGAGGCATCACCGGGGAGCTGTTTTTT.

The table lists this clone with a count of one. V gene TRBV30 combines with J gene TRBJ2-7; 9 positions match TRBD2. With V trimmed by 0 bases and J by 1 base, 13 bases remained unmatched. This CDR3 has 18 amino acids. From germline, CDR1 is GTSNPN and CDR2 SVGIG (reference sequence). The DNA for the CDR3 is TGTGCCTGGAGTGTAAGACGCCTAGCGGGACTCATGTCCTACGAGCAGTACTTC. Protein product: CAWSVRRLAGLMSYEQYF. The full variable domain, in which reference TRBV30 and TRBJ2-7 provide the parts outside the CDR3, is SQTIHQWPATLVQPVGSPLSLECTVEGTSNPNLYWYRQAAGRGLQLLFYSVGIGQISSEVPQNLSASRPQDRQFILSSKKLLLSDSGFYLCAWSVRRLAGLMSYEQYFGPGTRLTVT.

V gene TRBV11-2 combines with J gene TRBJ2-5, with a tentative D call TRBD2 (7 bases). CDR3 length: 17 residues. The germline V gene encodes CDR1 SGHAT and CDR2 FQNNGV. Trimming removed 7 bases from V and 5 bases from J, with 26 bases in between. CDR3 in amino acids: CASTDLRGGGAAETQYF. CDR3 nucleotides: TGTGCCAGCACCGATCTTAGGGGAGGGGGGGCCGCGGAGACCCAGTACTTC.

The table lists this clone with a count of one. The genes are TRBV12-5 and TRBJ1-2; D remains unclear. Germline CDR1 LGHNT, CDR2 FRNRAP. The CDR3 runs 13 residues. With 0 bases removed from V and 4 bases from J, the gap between germline ends came to 6 bases. CDR3 residues: CASGLVPGYGYTF. The CDR3 DNA is TGTGCTAGTGGTTTGGTACCCGGCTATGGCTACACCTTC. Based on the CDR3 plus reference TRBV12-5 and TRBJ1-2, the full variable domain is DARVTQTPRHKVTEMGQEVTMRCQPILGHNTVFWYRQTMMQGLELLAYFRNRAPLDDSGMPKDRFSAEMPDATLATLKIQPSEPRDSAVYFCASGLVPGYGYTFGSGTRLTVV.

This sequence joins TRBV4-1 and TRBJ2-7, with TRBD2 matching over 7 bases. The CDR3 is made up of 15 amino acids. Germline CDR1 is MGHRA and CDR2 is YSYEKL. V lost 4 bases and J lost 9; bases outside the gene matches: 15. The CDR3 is CASSPHLQPSSGQYF. DNA of the CDR3: TGCGCCAGCAGCCCACACCTGCAACCGTCTAGCGGGCAGTACTTC.

This chain links TRBV6-6 with TRBJ2-7; D is uncertain. The V end lost 3 bases, the J end lost 2 bases, and 11 bases lay between the germline ends. Germline-derived CDR1 and CDR2 are MNHNY and SVGAGI (reference sequence). This CDR3 is built from 14 residues. The CDR3 bases are TGTGCCAGCAGTTATGAAGGAGTACCCTACGAGCAGTACTTC. Encoded protein: CASSYEGVPYEQYF.